Detailed here is one TCR beta chain. Its target is unknown. The sample is drawn from a study of shared clonotypes between healthy human individuals. Study-wide background: Three men and a couple of women, aged 18 to 49, were donors.

Findings and limits, study-wide: Relative to their counterparts shared across all four donors, non-shared clonotypes exhibited diminished generation probabilities.

V lost 6 bases and J 4 bases, leaving 10 bases between the germline ends. This CDR3 spans 14 amino acids. Germline CDR1 is MNHNS and CDR2 is SASEGT. Some clones are missing from TCRdb's copy, which holds only in-frame ones; the method was immunoSEQ multiplex PCR. The sample lists about 1 million clones; about 75% were seen once. The sample was memory CD4+ T cells sorted from blood. The subset denotes: CD45RA-negative fraction. The TCR originated in a young man in good health. The chain carries TRBV6-1 and TRBJ1-6; perhaps TRBD1 as D (6 bases). The CDR3 DNA reads TGTGCCAGCAGGGACAGTTTGTATAATTCACCCCTCCACTTT. This codes for CASRDSLYNSPLHF.